This TCR beta chain was recorded in a study of spatial heterogeneity in lung cancer. Background on the study: Alpha-chain detections were consistently fewer than beta-chain detections among the sequences. Raw-read counts averaged over ten per unique TCR and UMI combination.

Specified time point: sample taken at primary tumor resection. Frozen PBMC, nontumor lung or tumor provided whole RNA, which was sequenced unsorted. Samples were donated by 72 untreated early-stage non-small cell lung cancer patients. This clonotype was counted at least ten times. A much bigger clone sits one base away, suggesting this may be a read error. The CDR3 length is 15 residues. Germline values: CDR1 SSHAT, CDR2 FNYEAQ (reference sequence). Every individual TCR cDNA molecule carried its own unique molecular identifier, which allowed correction of PCR and sequencing errors. From the 5' RACE reads, TCRdb called clonotypes with MiXCR, one entry per CDR3 protein. The profile shows about 10,000 distinct CDR3 sequences, 3% to 5% of them singletons.

The specimen comprised normal lung tissue next to the tumor, sampled at surgery. The chain links TRBV7-7 to TRBJ2-2; D is possibly TRBD2 (6 bases). This sequence originates from a male donor with early-stage non-small cell lung cancer. The CDR3 loop is CASSFGGLNTGELFF. In DNA, the CDR3 is TGTGCTAGCAGCTTCGGGGGACTGAACACCGGGGAGCTGTTTTTT.